Shown below are 27 T cell receptor beta chains from a single sample sequenced in a study of T cell clonality in common variable immunodeficiency. TCRdb's copy holds only in-frame clones and misses some; the assay was immunoSEQ multiplex PCR. The sample was found to contain 40,000 to 45,000 clones, and every one recurs. The sample comprised peripheral blood mononuclear cells. The origin of the receptors is a person aged 18 to 69 in good health.

There are many counts of this clone. The sequenced part of the CDR3 DNA is TGTGCCAGCAGCTTGGGTGACAGTCGGGATCAGCCC. This encodes CASSLGDSRDQP. The whole CDR3 is CASSLGDSRDQPQHF. J is TRBJ1-5 and V is TRBV7-9; D might be TRBD1 (5 bases). The read stops 3 residues short of the end of the CDR3; the missing end is completed from the germline J gene. Germline-derived CDR1 and CDR2 are SEHNR and FQNEAQ (reference sequence). V was clipped by 3 bases and J by 5 bases, with 14 bases between them. The CDR3 consists of 15 residues. The full variable domain, its missing parts supplied by reference TRBV7-9 and TRBJ1-5, is DTGVSQNPRHKITKRGQNVTFRCDPISEHNRLYWYRQTLGQGPEFLTYFQNEAQLEKSRLLSDRFSAERPKGSFSTLEIQRTEQGDSAMYLCASSLGDSRDQPQHFGDGTRLSIL.

This clone was seen repeatedly, ten times or more. Sequencing ends 3 residues short of the CDR3 end; the germline J gene provides the rest. The chain has TRBV6-2 or TRBV6-3 and TRBJ2-5, with D unresolved. CDR3 length: 14 residues. Between the trimmed V and J ends, which lost 0 bases and 5 bases, there was a span of 10 bases. From germline, CDR1 is MNHEY and CDR2 SVGEGT. The CDR3 bases that were read are TGTGCCAGCAGTTACTCGATTAGTAAGGAGACC. This sequence encodes CASSYSISKET. The entire CDR3 reads CASSYSISKETQYF.

Details on this clone: The DNA ends 3 residues before the CDR3 does, and the rest of the CDR3 is filled in from the germline J gene. This sample includes further DNA sequences coding for the same CDR3. This chain links TRBV2 with TRBJ1-2, with D tentatively TRBD1 (5 bases). The CDR3 runs to 14 residues. The ends were cut back, 5 bases at V and 4 bases at J, with 14 bases in the middle. The V gene's germline CDR1 is SNHLY and CDR2 FYNNEI. CDR3 bases read: TGTGCCAGCAGTCGGCGCGAAGGGGTCTATGGC. Its protein is CASSRREGVYG. The full CDR3 protein is CASSRREGVYGYTF.

At least ten counts were recorded for this clone. The missing CDR3 end, 3 residues past where the read stops, is filled in from the germline J gene. V gene TRBV5-6 combines with J gene TRBJ2-3, with a weak D call TRBD1 (6 bases). V lost 0 bases and J lost 4, with 9 bases in between. CDR1 SGHDT and CDR2 YYEEEE come from the germline V gene. This CDR3 is built from 14 residues. The sequenced part of the CDR3 DNA is TGTGCCAGCAGCTTGGCCAGGGGAGCAGATACG. Amino acids: CASSLARGADT. The whole CDR3 sequence is CASSLARGADTQYF. The full variable domain, completed using reference TRBV5-6 and TRBJ2-3, is DAGVTQSPTHLIKTRGQQVTLRCSPKSGHDTVSWYQQALGQGPQFIFQYYEEEERQRGNFPDRFSGHQFPNYSSELNVNALLLGDSALYLCASSLARGADTQYFGPGTRLTVL.

There are a few counts of this clone. From the germline J gene comes the end of the CDR3, since the read stops 3 residues before it. The gene calls are TRBV6-1 and TRBJ1-6; 7 bases are a match to TRBD1. This CDR3 is built from 16 residues. CDR1 is MNHNS, CDR2 SASEGT, per germline. The covered CDR3 bases are TGTGCCAGCAGTGAAGCGGGACAGCTAATATTGGCGCCC. Encoded protein: CASSEAGQLILAP. The whole CDR3 is CASSEAGQLILAPLHF.

This clone has a count of ten or more. Read data end 3 residues before the CDR3 end; the end is taken from the germline J gene. The chain couples TRBV7-9 to TRBJ2-7; TRBD2 matches at 7 bases. The CDR3 totals 15 residues. V lost 0 bases and J lost 3; bases outside the gene matches: 5. Germline CDR1 is SEHNR and CDR2 is FQNEAQ (reference sequence). Partial CDR3 DNA: TGTGCCAGCAGCTTAGCTGCGGGAGCGGGCTACGAG. Amino acid sequence: CASSLAAGAGYE. The CDR3 reads in full as CASSLAAGAGYEQYF.

With respect to this clone: The read ends 3 residues before the CDR3 terminus; that terminus is restored from the germline J gene. The chain carries TRBV2 and TRBJ1-1; D gene unclear. Germline V gives CDR1 SNHLY, CDR2 FYNNEI. The length of the CDR3 is 17 residues. The V gene lost 3 bases and the J gene lost 3 bases, with 20 bases spanning the gap. The CDR3 DNA, read in part, is TGTGCCAGCAGTGAGCCGGAGGAACTACCGTCGGACACTGAA. This codes for CASSEPEELPSDTE. From start to end, the CDR3 is CASSEPEELPSDTEAFF.

In its sample, this clone was seen many times. The read terminates 3 residues before the CDR3 end, so the remaining end is supplied by the germline J gene. V is TRBV14 and J is TRBJ2-1; tentatively, D is TRBD1 (5 bases). V was clipped by 1 base and J by 8 bases, with 15 bases between them. The CDR3 is 15 amino acids. Germline V gives CDR1 SGHDN, CDR2 FVKESK. The sequenced CDR3 bases are TGTGCCAGCAGCCAAGTCCCAAGGGGTTGGGATGAG. Translated, it gives CASSQVPRGWDE. The whole CDR3 protein is CASSQVPRGWDEQFF.

In this sample, this clone turned up many times. Sequencing ends 3 residues short of the CDR3 end; the germline J gene provides the rest. The gene calls are TRBV6-4 and TRBJ2-3; 7 positions agree with TRBD1. The ends lost 5 bases at V and 2 bases at J; junction bases unmatched: 7. The length of the CDR3 is 15 residues. From germline, CDR1 is MRHNA and CDR2 SNTAGT. Partial CDR3 DNA: TGTGCCAGCAGTTCACAGGGGTTCGTCACAGATACG. Its protein product is CASSSQGFVTDT. The entire CDR3 protein reads CASSSQGFVTDTQYF.

This clone was counted ten times or more. The read ends 3 residues before the CDR3 terminus; that terminus is restored from the germline J gene. This chain connects TRBV5-1 to TRBJ1-1; D possibly corresponds to TRBD1 (5 bases). V shed 0 bases and J shed 3 bases, with 12 bases lying between them. The germline V gene has CDR1 SGHRS and CDR2 YFSETQ. The CDR3 spans 15 residues. CDR3 DNA, as far as it was read: TGCGCCAGCAGCTTGGTACGGGGGGTTGACACTGAA. It encodes CASSLVRGVDTE. The whole CDR3 sequence is CASSLVRGVDTEAFF.

This clone was counted at least ten times. The read stops 3 residues short of the end of the CDR3; the missing end is completed from the germline J gene. This chain links TRBV30 with TRBJ2-7; TRBD2 is a possible D gene (5 bases). The germline gives CDR1 GTSNPN, CDR2 SVGIG (reference sequence). The CDR3 length is 14 residues. V lost 1 base and J 4 bases, leaving 14 bases between the germline ends. CDR3 amino acids: CAWSGGTTGYEQYF. The covered CDR3 bases are TGTGCCTGGAGTGGGGGTACCACGGGGTACGAG.

Comment on this clone: The CDR3 goes on 3 residues after the read ends, and that part is filled in from the germline J gene. The V call is TRBV11-2, the J call TRBJ1-2; 7 nucleotides line up with TRBD1. The CDR3 is 14 residues long. The V segment lost 5 bases and the J segment 6 bases; nucleotides outside the gene matches: 9. Per germline, CDR1 SGHAT and CDR2 FQNNGV. CDR3 region: CASSIRTGYNGYTF. The DNA read from the CDR3 is TGTGCCAGCAGCATCCGGACAGGATATAATGGC.

There are a few counts of this clone. The read is 3 residues too short to cover the CDR3 end, so that end is filled in from the germline J gene. V gene TRBV5-6 combines with J gene TRBJ2-7; D remains unclear. Per germline, CDR1 SGHDT and CDR2 YYEEEE. This CDR3 is built from 13 residues. The V and J ends lost 1 base and 5 bases respectively, with 10 bases between them. The CDR3 reads CASSLWPPDEQYF. The CDR3 DNA, read in part, is TGTGCCAGCAGCTTGTGGCCCCCTGACGAG.

This clone was seen ten or more times. The sequenced CDR3 bases are TGTGCCAGCAGGTCGGGCACAGATACG. Translated: CASRSGTDT. The whole CDR3 sequence is CASRSGTDTQYF. The chain links TRBV11-2 to TRBJ2-3, with D uncertain. The read ends 3 residues early relative to the CDR3; the germline J gene fills the gap. The CDR3 contains 12 residues. V dropped 6 bases and J dropped 1 base, with 5 bases sitting between them. CDR1 is SGHAT, CDR2 FQNNGV, per germline.

Ten or more counts support this clone. Read data end 3 residues before the CDR3 end; the end is taken from the germline J gene. Other DNA sequences in this specimen translate into the identical CDR3. V usage is TRBV20-1 and J usage is TRBJ2-3; no reliable D call. In germline, CDR1 is DFQATT, CDR2 SNEGSKA (reference sequence). Trimming removed 4 bases at V and 3 bases at J, with 11 bases between. The CDR3 is 13 residues long. This chain's CDR3 is CSAIHPTTDTQYF. The part of the CDR3 DNA that was read is TGCAGTGCTATACACCCCACGACAGATACG.

This clone was counted many times. The sequenced fragment ends 3 residues before the CDR3 boundary, so the rest is inferred from the germline J gene. The chain links TRBV18 to TRBJ2-1, with TRBD2 matching 8 bases. From germline, CDR1 is KGHSH and CDR2 LQKENI. V gave up 3 bases and J gave up 5 bases; unmatched junction bases: 9. This CDR3 contains 16 residues. The CDR3 DNA, read in part, is TGTGCCAGCTCACCGCCAGCGGGGGCACAGAACAATGAG. Its protein is CASSPPAGAQNNE. The entire CDR3 is CASSPPAGAQNNEQFF.

This clone showed up many times. The read gets to within 3 residues of the CDR3 end, and the germline J gene fills in the rest. The chain recombines TRBV19 with TRBJ1-2; a weak D match, TRBD1 (6 bases). CDR1 and CDR2 (germline): LNHDA, SQIVND (reference sequence). The V gene lost 2 bases and the J gene lost 3 bases, with 16 bases spanning the gap. The CDR3 has 16 amino acids. The sequenced part of the CDR3 DNA is TGTGCCAGTAGTATACAGGGGCTGGGGATTGACTATGGC. This gives the protein CASSIQGLGIDYG. The entire CDR3 is CASSIQGLGIDYGYTF.

This clone was recorded many times. The sequenced part of the CDR3 DNA is TGTGCCAGCAGCTTGACCGGGGGGACTGAA. Translating it yields CASSLTGGTE. The entire CDR3 protein reads CASSLTGGTEAFF. This rearrangement joins TRBV7-6 to TRBJ1-1, with D perhaps matching TRBD1 (5 bases). From the germline J gene comes the end of the CDR3, since the read stops 3 residues before it. The CDR3 consists of 13 residues. V dropped 3 bases and J dropped 5 bases, with 10 bases sitting between them. CDR1 SGHVS and CDR2 FNYEAQ come from the germline V gene.

In this sample, this clone turned up many times. The read ends 3 residues shy of where the CDR3 ends; the end is completed using the germline J gene. V gene TRBV29-1 combines with J gene TRBJ2-3, with TRBD1 as a possible D gene (5 bases). The germline CDR1 and CDR2 sequences are SQVTM and ANQGSEA. V was shortened by 7 bases and J by 2 bases, with 10 bases between the two germline ends. The CDR3 totals 12 residues. CDR3 DNA (partial): TGCAGCGCTCTACAGGACACAGATACG. Translating it yields CSALQDTDT. The whole CDR3 reads CSALQDTDTQYF.

This clone was recorded at least ten times. CDR3 sequence reads: CASSRLGQSAEAFF. Incomplete CDR3 DNA: TGTGCCAGCAGCCGGTTGGGACAGTCCGCTGAA. The chain carries TRBV7-9 and TRBJ1-1; 7 bases map to TRBD1. The read stops 3 residues short of the end of the CDR3; the missing end is completed from the germline J gene. Trimming cost V 5 bases and J 6 bases; bases outside gene matches: 9. This CDR3 spans 14 amino acids. Germline CDR1 and CDR2: SEHNR and FQNEAQ (reference sequence).

This clone was seen repeatedly, ten times or more. The read terminates 3 residues ahead of where the CDR3 ends, so the germline J gene completes it. The chain joins TRBV19 to TRBJ2-3, with D perhaps TRBD2 (7 bases). CDR1 LNHDA and CDR2 SQIVND come from the germline V gene (reference sequence). V lost 5 bases to trimming and J lost 5 bases, with 11 bases between them. This CDR3 has 13 residues. The CDR3 DNA, read in part, is TGTGCCAGTAGTGGCGGGGGCATAGATACG. Its protein product is CASSGGGIDT. The full CDR3 is CASSGGGIDTQYF.

Details on this clone: The observed sequence ends 3 residues before the CDR3 terminus, with the missing tail filled in from the germline J gene. The V call is TRBV2, the J call TRBJ1-2, with 8 nucleotides matching TRBD1. From germline, CDR1 is SNHLY and CDR2 FYNNEI. CDR3 length equals 16 residues. Here the CDR3 reads CASSAAGGEWVYDYTF. The sequenced CDR3 bases are TGTGCCAGCAGCGCGGCAGGGGGCGAGTGGGTATACGAC.

In its sample, this clone was seen many times. The observed sequence ends 3 residues before the CDR3 terminus, with the missing tail filled in from the germline J gene. V gene TRBV5-1 combines with J gene TRBJ2-7; TRBD1 agrees at 7 bases. Germline V lookup: CDR1 SGHRS, CDR2 YFSETQ. The V gene end was trimmed by 4 bases and the J gene end by 2 bases; junction bases not matched to a gene: 3. The CDR3 is 13 residues long. The CDR3 is CASSPTGTYEQYF. The covered CDR3 bases are TGCGCCAGCAGCCCGACAGGGACCTACGAG.

This clone turned up a few times. The CDR3 end is not reached by the read, which stops 3 residues before it; the germline J gene fills it in. The chain links TRBV30 to TRBJ2-7; D perhaps matches TRBD1 (6 bases). Germline CDR1 GTSNPN, CDR2 SVGIG (reference sequence). This CDR3 has 16 residues. With 1 base removed from V and 0 bases from J, the gap between germline ends came to 16 bases. The DNA read from the CDR3 is TGTGCCTGGAGTGGGCGTAGACAGGCTCTCTCCTACGAG. Protein: CAWSGRRQALSYE. The whole CDR3 is CAWSGRRQALSYEQYF.

This clone was seen at least ten times. With the read ending 3 residues before the CDR3 end, the germline J gene is used to fill in that end. The V and J genes are TRBV6-1 and TRBJ2-1; 11 bases match TRBD2. V dropped 2 bases and J dropped 6; count of bases not matched to a gene: 0. The germline V gene encodes CDR1 MNHNS and CDR2 SASEGT. The CDR3 is made up of 14 amino acids. The part of the CDR3 DNA that was read is TGTGCCAGCAGTGAACTAGCGGGGGGCAATGAG. Translating gives CASSELAGGNE. The entire CDR3 protein reads CASSELAGGNEQFF.

This clone was recorded at least ten times. This CDR3 reads CASSEWPGGRYEQYF. The CDR3 bases that were read are TGTGCCAGCAGTGAATGGCCAGGGGGCAGGTACGAG. V gene TRBV6-1 combines with J gene TRBJ2-7, with 8 bases matching TRBD1. The DNA ends 3 residues before the CDR3 does, and the rest of the CDR3 is filled in from the germline J gene. Per the germline V gene, CDR1 is MNHNS and CDR2 is SASEGT. Germline trimming cut 2 bases from V and 4 bases from J; bases unmatched to any gene: 7. CDR3 length: 15 residues.

Many counts were recorded for this clone. The CDR3 end lies 3 residues beyond the end of the read and is filled in from the germline J gene. The chain carries TRBV10-3 and TRBJ2-2; D is perhaps TRBD2 (7 bases). Germline CDR1 is ENHRY and CDR2 is SYGVKD. V was pared by 0 bases and J by 1 base, with 9 bases between. The length of the CDR3 is 16 residues. This CDR3 is CAISESGGGNTGELFF. The DNA read from the CDR3 is TGTGCCATCAGTGAGTCGGGAGGGGGGAACACCGGGGAG.